The 26 T cell receptor beta chains given below trace back to one sample, sequenced in a study of immune evolution from preneoplasia to lung adenocarcinoma. Clones were read by immunoSEQ multiplex PCR, and TCRdb kept only the in-frame ones, dropping some. This repertoire shows around 13,000 clones, around three quarters found once; its top ten account for roughly 4.9%. Material for sequencing was FFPE minimally invasive lung adenocarcinoma tissue. The receptors come from a person between 65 and 80 years old with lung adenocarcinoma.

V and J are TRBV7-8 and TRBJ1-4; perhaps TRBD1 as D (6 bases). This CDR3 has 14 amino acids. Trimming left V 5 bases short and J 7 bases short, with 14 bases between. Per germline, CDR1 SGHVS and CDR2 FQNEAQ. This chain's CDR3 is CASSLQGSGEKLFF. The DNA for the CDR3 is TGTGCCAGCAGCCTACAGGGATCAGGTGAAAAACTGTTTTTT.

This rearrangement joins TRBV28 to TRBJ2-3, with 13 bases fitting TRBD2. The CDR3 runs 16 residues. CDR1 MDHEN and CDR2 SYDVKM come from the germline V gene. The J segment lost 0 bases and the V segment lost 8 bases, leaving 5 bases of the junction unmatched. The CDR3 sequence is CASGLAGASSTDTQYF. The CDR3 nucleotides are TGTGCCAGCGGACTAGCGGGGGCCTCTAGCACAGATACGCAGTATTTT.

The chain links TRBV30 to TRBJ2-7; D not certain. The CDR3 length is 12 residues. V was clipped by 3 bases and J by 3 bases, with 9 bases between them. Germline CDR1 is GTSNPN and CDR2 is SVGIG (reference sequence). The CDR3 nucleotides read TGTGCCTGGAGCCCGTTCCGCTACGAGCAGTACTTC. It yields the protein CAWSPFRYEQYF.

The gene calls are TRBV6-1 and TRBJ1-2; 10 bases are a match to TRBD1. Losses at the gene ends were 6 bases for V and 3 bases for J; bases not matched to a gene: 4. CDR1 and CDR2 from the germline V gene are MNHNS and SASEGT. This CDR3 is built from 14 residues. CDR3 region: CASRLTGGHYGYTF. CDR3 coding DNA: TGTGCCAGCAGACTGACAGGGGGCCACTATGGCTACACCTTC.

The chain links TRBV7-8 to TRBJ1-2; D might be TRBD1 (5 bases). V shed 8 bases and J shed 1 base, with 14 bases lying between them. The CDR3 runs 14 residues. The germline V gene has CDR1 SGHVS and CDR2 FQNEAQ. The CDR3 region is CASRETADNYGYTF. DNA for the CDR3: TGTGCCAGCCGCGAGACAGCAGATAACTATGGCTACACCTTC. The full variable domain, with the rest looked up from reference TRBV7-8 and TRBJ1-2, is GAGVSQSPRYKVAKRGQDVALRCDPISGHVSLFWYQQALGQGPEFLTYFQNEAQLDKSGLPSDRFFAERPEGSVSTLKIQRTQQEDSAVYLCASRETADNYGYTFGSGTRLTVV.

This rearrangement joins TRBV21-1 to TRBJ2-5; no check of the table's D call, TRBD2, against the DNA was made. TRBV21-1 is described as a pseudogene. CDR3 length: 14 amino acids. CDR3 region: CASSRTSGSETQYF. The CDR3 coding sequence is TGTGCCAGCAGCCGGACTAGCGGGAGTGAGACCCAGTACTTC.

The chain recombines TRBV15 with TRBJ1-1; 8 bases fit TRBD1. The CDR3 covers 15 residues. V shed 6 bases, J shed 2 bases, and the junction held 8 bases outside the gene matches. CDR1 and CDR2 from the germline V gene are LNHNV and YYDKDF (reference sequence). The CDR3: CATSTGTGQNTEAFF. CDR3 in DNA: TGTGCCACCAGTACCGGGACAGGACAAAACACTGAAGCTTTCTTT.

This clone was detected only once. The rearrangement uses TRBV30 and TRBJ1-1, with a possible D match to TRBD1 (5 bases). Germline lookup yields CDR1 GTSNPN and CDR2 SVGIG (reference sequence). The CDR3 has 12 residues. V dropped 2 bases and J dropped 7 bases, with 11 bases sitting between them. The CDR3 region has the DNA TGTGCCTGGAGTCCGAGGGGTGGTGAAGCTTTCTTT. It is translated as CAWSPRGGEAFF.

V and J are TRBV2 and TRBJ1-2; perhaps TRBD1 as D (6 bases). Germline assignment: CDR1 SNHLY and CDR2 FYNNEI. The V and J ends lost 8 bases and 0 bases respectively, with 13 bases between them. This CDR3 is 14 amino acids long. This chain's CDR3 is CASGWTVSNYGYTF. The CDR3 coding sequence is TGTGCCAGCGGATGGACAGTCTCTAACTATGGCTACACCTTC.

The chain recombines TRBV29-1 with TRBJ2-3; possible D gene TRBD1, 6 bases. The CDR3 sequence is 15 residues long. Germline V gives CDR1 SQVTM, CDR2 ANQGSEA. V was trimmed by 6 bases and J by 0 bases, leaving 16 bases between them. The CDR3 loop reads CSVPTGPTSTDTQYF. The CDR3 bases are TGCAGCGTACCAACAGGGCCTACAAGCACAGATACGCAGTATTTT.

The chain uses TRBV6-4 and TRBJ1-1; 10 positions agree with TRBD1. This CDR3 has 13 amino acids. Unmatched junction bases numbered 6, after V lost 6 bases and J lost 8 bases. The V gene's germline CDR1 is MRHNA and CDR2 SNTAGT. The chain's CDR3 is CASRKTGGAEAFF. The CDR3 bases are TGTGCCAGCAGGAAGACAGGGGGCGCCGAAGCTTTCTTT.

The chain employs TRBV6-1 and TRBJ1-4; TRBD1 might be the D (5 bases). Trimming shortened V by 6 bases and J by 6 bases, and 14 bases separated the two germline ends. Germline V gives CDR1 MNHNS, CDR2 SASEGT. This CDR3 is 14 amino acids long. CDR3: CASRDTGGDEKLFF. The CDR3 nucleotides are TGTGCCAGCAGGGACACCGGAGGGGATGAAAAACTGTTTTTT.

This chain links TRBV30 with TRBJ1-1; D remains ambiguous. CDR3 length: 11 amino acids. Germline assignment: CDR1 GTSNPN and CDR2 SVGIG (reference sequence). V lost 2 bases and J 3 bases, leaving 4 bases between the germline ends. The CDR3 loop reads CAWSTDTEAFF. DNA for the CDR3: TGTGCCTGGAGTACGGACACTGAAGCTTTCTTT.

The chain combines TRBV28 with TRBJ2-1; no reliable D call. Germline V gene lookup returns CDR1 MDHEN and CDR2 SYDVKM. CDR3 length equals 13 residues. V gave up 8 bases and J gave up 5 bases, with 13 bases separating them. The CDR3 loop reads CASSDSSNNEQFF. The CDR3 nucleotides are TGTGCCAGCTCTGACTCTTCGAACAATGAGCAGTTCTTC. Looking up the rest from reference TRBV28 and TRBJ2-1 gives the full variable domain: DVKVTQSSRYLVKRTGEKVFLECVQDMDHENMFWYRQDPGLGLRLIYFSYDVKMKEKGDIPEGYSVSREKKERFSLILESASTNQTSMYLCASSDSSNNEQFFGPGTRLTVL.

In DNA, the CDR3 is TGTGCCAGCAGCTCGCTAGCAAATGAGCAGTTCTTC. Amino acids: CASSSLANEQFF. The V gene is TRBV11-3, the J gene TRBJ2-1, with D possibly matching TRBD2 (5 bases). V was shortened by 4 bases and J by 7 bases, with 8 bases between the two germline ends. This CDR3 spans 12 amino acids. CDR1 and CDR2 (germline): SGHNT, YENEEA.

The chain carries TRBV6-5 and TRBJ1-5, with a possible D match to TRBD1 (5 bases). V gave up 4 bases and J gave up 1 base, with 14 bases separating them. The CDR3 is 16 residues long. Looked up from germline, CDR1 is MNHEY and CDR2 is SVGAGI. Here the CDR3 reads CASSSWGTGSNQPQHF. The CDR3 DNA reads TGTGCCAGCAGTTCATGGGGGACTGGGAGCAATCAGCCCCAGCATTTT.

V is TRBV29-1 and J is TRBJ1-1; D is ambiguous. The ends were cut back, 4 bases at V and 5 bases at J, with 8 bases in the middle. The CDR3 is 11 residues long. In germline, CDR1 is SQVTM, CDR2 ANQGSEA. The CDR3 DNA sequence: TGCAGCGTTGCCTGGATGACTGAAGCTTTCTTT. Encoded protein: CSVAWMTEAFF. Full variable domain (remainder filled in from reference TRBV29-1 and TRBJ1-1): SAVISQKPSRDICQRGTSLTIQCQVDSQVTMMFWYRQQPGQSLTLIATANQGSEATYESGFVIDKFPISRPNLTFSTLTVSNMSPEDSSIYLCSVAWMTEAFFGQGTRLTVV.

In this sample, this clone turned up once. The chain is built from TRBV30 and TRBJ1-1; D unresolved. Germline CDR1 and CDR2: GTSNPN and SVGIG (reference sequence). The CDR3 has 12 residues. Trimming stripped 3 bases from V and 9 bases from J, with 14 bases between. The CDR3 DNA sequence: TGTGCCTGGAGCTCAGGTAGAGCGAAAGCTTTCTTT. As protein: CAWSSGRAKAFF.

This chain uses TRBV5-5 with TRBJ2-3; TRBD1 might be the D (7 bases). V gave up 0 bases and J gave up 0 bases, with 20 bases separating them. Germline-derived CDR1 and CDR2 are SGHKS and YYEKEE (reference sequence). The CDR3 is made up of 19 amino acids. This CDR3 reads CASSLVHLRGASSTDTQYF. The CDR3 coding sequence is TGTGCCAGCAGCTTGGTCCATCTCAGGGGGGCCTCTAGCACAGATACGCAGTATTTT.

A word on this clone: The sample has other DNA sequences that encode this CDR3 too. V and J are TRBV5-4 and TRBJ1-1; 7 positions match TRBD1. Germline values: CDR1 SGHNT, CDR2 YYREEE (reference sequence). The CDR3 is made up of 14 amino acids. V lost 8 bases, J lost 2 bases, and 9 bases stayed unmatched. The chain's CDR3 is CASSRDRVNTEAFF. For the CDR3, the DNA is TGTGCCAGTAGCCGCGACAGGGTAAACACTGAAGCTTTCTTT.

This chain links TRBV28 with TRBJ1-1; D not certain. Looked up from germline, CDR1 is MDHEN and CDR2 is SYDVKM. This CDR3 has 12 residues. Trimming removed 6 bases from V and 1 base from J, with 6 bases in between. The CDR3 sequence: CASRLGNTEAFF. The CDR3 nucleotides are TGTGCCAGCAGACTTGGGAACACTGAAGCTTTCTTT.

V gene TRBV5-8 combines with J gene TRBJ2-6; D uncertain. Germline-derived CDR1 and CDR2 are SGHTS and YDEGEE. The CDR3 extends over 19 amino acids. V was clipped by 5 bases and J by 0 bases, with 21 bases between them. CDR3 sequence reads: CASSFLTRAVSSGANVLTF. The CDR3 DNA sequence: TGTGCCAGCAGTTTCCTGACTCGGGCGGTGAGCTCTGGGGCCAACGTCCTGACTTTC.

This chain joins TRBV5-8 and TRBJ2-3; D is ambiguous. This CDR3 spans 12 amino acids. Per germline, CDR1 SGHTS and CDR2 YDEGEE. V was shortened by 7 bases and J by 6 bases, with 12 bases between the two germline ends. Here the CDR3 DNA reads TGTGCCAGCGGAGCGTCAGGTGATACGCAGTATTTT. It is translated as CASGASGDTQYF.

Judged by abundance, this clone is medium-sized. The chain has TRBV7-9 and TRBJ1-3; D unresolved. This CDR3 contains 14 residues. Germline V gives CDR1 SEHNR, CDR2 FQNEAQ (reference sequence). The ends were cut back, 4 bases at V and 4 bases at J, with 11 bases in the middle. The CDR3 reads CASSSQTSGNTIYF. CDR3 coding DNA: TGTGCCAGCAGCTCCCAAACATCAGGAAACACCATATATTTT.

The rearrangement joins TRBV15 to TRBJ2-6; D gene unclear. This CDR3 contains 14 residues. The germline CDR1 and CDR2 sequences are LNHNV and YYDKDF (reference sequence). V was shortened by 5 bases and J by 0 bases, with 5 bases between the two germline ends. CDR3 loop: CATSPRSGANVLTF. Here the CDR3 DNA reads TGTGCCACCAGCCCCCGCTCTGGGGCCAACGTCCTGACTTTC.

This clone was recorded only once. CDR3 nucleotides: TGTGCCAGCAGTTACGAACAGGGGAGAAAACTGTTTTTT. It is translated as CASSYEQGRKLFF. The rearrangement uses TRBV6-5 and TRBJ1-4; 7 bases align to TRBD1. CDR1 is MNHEY and CDR2 is SVGAGI in the germline V gene. The CDR3 is made up of 13 amino acids. Germline trimming cut 2 bases from V and 10 bases from J; bases unmatched to any gene: 4.